The 2 T cell receptor beta chains listed next were all sequenced from one sample in a study of T cell responses to AZD1222 COVID-19 vaccine. Clones were sequenced by immunoSEQ multiplex PCR, and TCRdb holds only the in-frame ones, with some missing. The data contain tens of thousands of clones, around 90% of them singletons. Sequencing used peripheral blood, obtained on day 0 of MenACWY control vaccination. The receptors were sampled from an adult in good health.

This chain joins TRBV28 and TRBJ1-6; D possibly corresponds to TRBD1 (6 bases). Trimming stripped 4 bases from V and 7 bases from J, with 11 bases between. Germline V CDR1 and CDR2: MDHEN, SYDVKM. The CDR3 spans 14 residues. CDR3 in DNA: TGTGCCAGCAGTTCCATGACAGGAAATTCACCCCTCCACTTT. Protein sequence: CASSSMTGNSPLHF.

The chain combines TRBV5-1 with TRBJ1-4; the D is unclear. The CDR3 totals 11 residues. V lost 0 bases to trimming and J lost 7 bases, with 1 base between them. The germline gives CDR1 SGHRS, CDR2 YFSETQ. The CDR3 DNA sequence: TGCGCCAGCAGCTTGGGTGAAAAACTGTTTTTT. Its translation: CASSLGEKLFF.